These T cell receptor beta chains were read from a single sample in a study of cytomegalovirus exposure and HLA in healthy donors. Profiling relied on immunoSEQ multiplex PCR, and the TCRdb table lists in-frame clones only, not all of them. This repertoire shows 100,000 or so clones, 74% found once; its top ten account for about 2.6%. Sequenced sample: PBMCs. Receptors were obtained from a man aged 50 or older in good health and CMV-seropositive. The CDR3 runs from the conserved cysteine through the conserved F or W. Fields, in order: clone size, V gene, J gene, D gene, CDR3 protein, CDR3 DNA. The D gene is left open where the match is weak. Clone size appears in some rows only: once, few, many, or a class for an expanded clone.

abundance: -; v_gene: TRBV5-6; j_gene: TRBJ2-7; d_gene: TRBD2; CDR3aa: CASSSRGVSGVYEQYF; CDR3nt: TGTGCCAGCAGCTCCCGTGGCGTTAGCGGGGTTTACGAGCAGTACTTC
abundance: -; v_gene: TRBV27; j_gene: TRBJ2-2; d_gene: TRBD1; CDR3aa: CASRLGTGEGERELFF; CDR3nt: TGTGCCAGCAGACTAGGGACAGGGGAGGGTGAGAGGGAGCTGTTTTTT
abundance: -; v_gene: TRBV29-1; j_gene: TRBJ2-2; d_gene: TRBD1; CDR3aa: CSARTGTNTGELFF; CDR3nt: TGCAGCGCTAGGACAGGCACGAACACCGGGGAGCTGTTTTTT
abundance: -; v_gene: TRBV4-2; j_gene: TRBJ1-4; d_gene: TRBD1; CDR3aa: CASSQTTGMGEKLFF; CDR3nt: TGTGCCAGCAGCCAGACGACAGGGATGGGAGAAAAACTGTTTTTT
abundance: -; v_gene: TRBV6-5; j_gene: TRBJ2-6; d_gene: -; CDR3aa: CASTRAFSGANVLTF; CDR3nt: TGTGCCAGCACCAGGGCCTTCTCTGGGGCCAACGTCCTGACTTTC
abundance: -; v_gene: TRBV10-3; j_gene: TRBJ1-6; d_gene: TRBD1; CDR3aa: CAIRSGTGSSPLHF; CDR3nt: TGTGCCATCAGGTCCGGGACAGGGAGTTCACCCCTCCACTTT
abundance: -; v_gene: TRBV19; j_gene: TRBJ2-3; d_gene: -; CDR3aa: CASSNSNTDTQYF; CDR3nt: TGTGCCAGTTCGAACAGTAACACAGATACGCAGTATTTT
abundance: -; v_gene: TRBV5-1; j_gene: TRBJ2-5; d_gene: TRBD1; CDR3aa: CASSLGQGADQETQYF; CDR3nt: TGCGCCAGCAGCTTGGGACAGGGGGCAGATCAAGAGACCCAGTACTTC
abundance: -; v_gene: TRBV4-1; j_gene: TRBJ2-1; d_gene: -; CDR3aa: CASSQEAAGWGPYNEQFF; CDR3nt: TGCGCCAGCAGCCAAGAGGCGGCCGGTTGGGGCCCCTACAATGAGCAGTTCTTC
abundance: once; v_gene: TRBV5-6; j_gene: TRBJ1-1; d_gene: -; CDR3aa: CASSFGPQIRVHTEAFF; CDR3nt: TGTGCCAGCAGCTTTGGGCCCCAGATCAGGGTGCACACTGAAGCTTTCTTT
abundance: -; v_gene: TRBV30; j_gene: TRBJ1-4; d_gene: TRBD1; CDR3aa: CAWSVGGTNEKLFF; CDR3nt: TGTGCCTGGAGCGTAGGGGGCACTAATGAAAAACTGTTTTTT
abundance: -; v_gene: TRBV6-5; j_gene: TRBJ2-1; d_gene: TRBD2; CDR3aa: CASSYPSGHSYNEQFF; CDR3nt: TGTGCCAGCAGTTATCCTAGCGGCCATTCCTACAATGAGCAGTTCTTC
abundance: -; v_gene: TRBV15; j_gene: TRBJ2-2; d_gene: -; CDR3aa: CATSSSMAKGELFF; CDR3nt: TGTGCCACCAGCTCCTCGATGGCCAAGGGGGAGCTGTTTTTT
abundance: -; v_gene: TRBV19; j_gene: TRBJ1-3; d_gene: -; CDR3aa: CASTRTLTRGIGSGNTIYF; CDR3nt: TGTGCCAGCACCAGGACTCTTACACGGGGGATTGGCTCTGGAAACACCATATATTTT
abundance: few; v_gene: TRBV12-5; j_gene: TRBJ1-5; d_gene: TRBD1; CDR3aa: CASGLGMDRGGQPQHF; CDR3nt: TGTGCTAGTGGTTTGGGGATGGACAGGGGAGGCCAGCCCCAGCATTTT
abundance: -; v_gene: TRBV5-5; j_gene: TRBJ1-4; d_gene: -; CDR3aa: CASSLVTGLSNEKLFF; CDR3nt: TGTGCCAGCAGCTTGGTAACGGGGTTGTCTAATGAAAAACTGTTTTTT
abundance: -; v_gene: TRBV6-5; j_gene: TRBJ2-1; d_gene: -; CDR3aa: CASSSGQFFSYNEQFF; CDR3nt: TGTGCCAGCAGTTCGGGACAATTTTTCTCCTACAATGAGCAGTTCTTC
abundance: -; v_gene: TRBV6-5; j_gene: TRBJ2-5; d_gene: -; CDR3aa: CASSRPPRTETQYF; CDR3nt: TGTGCCAGCAGCCGCCCCCCGCGCACAGAGACCCAGTACTTC
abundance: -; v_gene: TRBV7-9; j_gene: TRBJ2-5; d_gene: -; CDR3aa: CASSPSTQYF; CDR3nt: TGTGCCAGCAGCCCTTCTACCCAGTACTTC
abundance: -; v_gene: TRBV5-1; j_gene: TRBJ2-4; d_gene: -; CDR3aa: CASSLAEGLNIQYF; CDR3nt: TGCGCCAGCAGCTTGGCCGAGGGATTAAACATTCAGTACTTC
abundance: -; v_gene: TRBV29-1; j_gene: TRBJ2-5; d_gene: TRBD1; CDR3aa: CSVSDRVQETQYF; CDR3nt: TGCAGCGTCTCGGACAGGGTCCAAGAGACCCAGTACTTC
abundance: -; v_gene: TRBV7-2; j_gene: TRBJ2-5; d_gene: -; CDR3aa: CASSLAGQGMETQYF; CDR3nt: TGTGCCAGCAGCTTAGCGGGGCAGGGAATGGAGACCCAGTACTTC
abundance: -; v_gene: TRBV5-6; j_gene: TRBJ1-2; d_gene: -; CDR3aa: CASNLQSGCHTF; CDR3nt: TGTGCCAGCAACCTTCAATCGGGATGCCACACCTTC
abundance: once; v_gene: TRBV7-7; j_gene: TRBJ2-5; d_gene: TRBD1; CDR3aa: CASSRGTTGEETQYF; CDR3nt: TGTGCCAGCAGTCGCGGAACGACAGGGGAGGAGACCCAGTACTTC
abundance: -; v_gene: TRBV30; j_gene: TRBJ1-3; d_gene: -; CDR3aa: CAWRGMTAGNTIYF; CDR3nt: TGTGCCTGGAGGGGCATGACAGCTGGAAACACCATATATTTC
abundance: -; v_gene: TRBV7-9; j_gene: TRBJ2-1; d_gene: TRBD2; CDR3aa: CASSLSLAGTYNEQFF; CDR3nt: TGTGCCAGCAGCTTATCCCTAGCGGGCACCTACAATGAGCAGTTCTTC
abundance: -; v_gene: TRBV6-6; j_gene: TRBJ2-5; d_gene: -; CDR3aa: CASSYSPFPRETQYF; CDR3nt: TGTGCCAGCAGTTACTCCCCCTTTCCGCGGGAGACCCAGTACTTC
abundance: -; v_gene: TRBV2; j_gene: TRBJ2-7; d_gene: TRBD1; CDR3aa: CASTPSTGTGHYEQYF; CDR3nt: TGTGCCAGCACCCCGTCAACCGGGACAGGGCACTACGAGCAGTACTTC
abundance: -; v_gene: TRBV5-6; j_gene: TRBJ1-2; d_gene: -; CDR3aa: CASSWDIPPLNYGYTF; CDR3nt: TGTGCCAGCAGCTGGGACATTCCCCCCCTTAACTATGGCTACACCTTC
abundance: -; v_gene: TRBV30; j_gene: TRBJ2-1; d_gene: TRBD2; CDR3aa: CAWSGLAGVHEQFF; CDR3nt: TGTGCCTGGAGTGGTCTAGCGGGAGTGCATGAGCAGTTCTTC
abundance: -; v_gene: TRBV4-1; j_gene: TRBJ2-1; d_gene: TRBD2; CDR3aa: CASRKGLAGSNEQFF; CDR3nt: TGCGCCAGCAGAAAGGGACTAGCGGGGTCCAATGAGCAGTTCTTC
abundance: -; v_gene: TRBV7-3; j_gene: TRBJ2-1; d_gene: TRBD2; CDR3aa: CASSSNSGGGQFF; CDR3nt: TGTGCCAGCAGCTCCAATAGCGGGGGGGGGCAGTTCTTC
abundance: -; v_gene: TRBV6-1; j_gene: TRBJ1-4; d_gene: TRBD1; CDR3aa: CASSLGQGNEKLFF; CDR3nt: TGTGCCAGCAGTTTGGGACAGGGGAATGAAAAACTGTTTTTT
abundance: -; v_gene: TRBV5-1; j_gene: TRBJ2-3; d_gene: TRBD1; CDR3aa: CASSFPDRGGTDTQYF; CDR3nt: TGCGCCAGCAGCTTCCCGGACAGGGGTGGCACAGATACGCAGTATTTT
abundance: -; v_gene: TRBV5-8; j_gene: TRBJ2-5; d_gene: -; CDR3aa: CASSLGIGGANEETQYF; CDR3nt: TGTGCCAGCAGCTTGGGTATTGGCGGAGCCAACGAAGAGACCCAGTACTTC
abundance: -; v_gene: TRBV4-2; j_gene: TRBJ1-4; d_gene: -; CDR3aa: CASSQGVATNEKLFF; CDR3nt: TGTGCCAGCAGCCAGGGCGTTGCAACTAATGAAAAACTGTTTTTT
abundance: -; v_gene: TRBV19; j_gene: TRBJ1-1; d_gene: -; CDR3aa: CASQQGGTEAFF; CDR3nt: TGTGCCAGTCAACAGGGTGGGACTGAAGCTTTCTTT
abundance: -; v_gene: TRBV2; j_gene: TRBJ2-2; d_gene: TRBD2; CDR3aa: CASTRGAGETGELFF; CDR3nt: TGTGCCAGCACCCGAGGGGCGGGGGAAACCGGGGAGCTGTTTTTT
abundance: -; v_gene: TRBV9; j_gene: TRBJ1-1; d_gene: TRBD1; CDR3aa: CASSPRQGLNTEAFF; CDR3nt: TGTGCCAGCAGCCCCCGACAGGGTCTGAACACTGAAGCTTTCTTT
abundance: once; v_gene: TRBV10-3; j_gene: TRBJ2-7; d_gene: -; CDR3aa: CAISDRAYEQYF; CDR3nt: TGTGCCATCAGTGACCGAGCCTACGAGCAGTACTTC
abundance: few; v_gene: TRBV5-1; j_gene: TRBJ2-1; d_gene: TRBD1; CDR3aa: CASSSSPTGLGANEQFF; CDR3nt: TGCGCCAGCAGCTCTTCCCCGACAGGGTTGGGGGCAAATGAGCAGTTCTTC
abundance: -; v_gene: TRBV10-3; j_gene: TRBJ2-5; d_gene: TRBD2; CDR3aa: CAISDTGGDQETQYF; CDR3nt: TGTGCCATCAGTGATACCGGGGGGGACCAAGAGACCCAGTACTTC
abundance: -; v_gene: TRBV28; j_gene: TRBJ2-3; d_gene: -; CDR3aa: CASSLLGSGSTDTQYF; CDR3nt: TGTGCCAGCAGTTTGCTCGGTAGCGGCTCCACAGATACGCAGTATTTT
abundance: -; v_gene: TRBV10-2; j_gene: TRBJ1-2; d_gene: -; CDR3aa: CASSESAGWDGYTF; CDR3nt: TGCGCCAGCAGTGAGTCGGCAGGGTGGGATGGCTACACCTTC
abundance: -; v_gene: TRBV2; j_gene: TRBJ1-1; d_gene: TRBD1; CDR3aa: CASRGWVGVRGSNTEAFF; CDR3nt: TGTGCCAGCAGAGGGTGGGTAGGAGTCAGGGGGTCGAACACTGAAGCTTTCTTT
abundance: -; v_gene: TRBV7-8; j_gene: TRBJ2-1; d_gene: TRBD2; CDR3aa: CASSLLAGVSNEQFF; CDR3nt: TGTGCCAGCAGCCTACTAGCGGGAGTGTCCAATGAGCAGTTCTTC
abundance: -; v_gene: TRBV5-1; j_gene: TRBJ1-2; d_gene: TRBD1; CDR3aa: CASSSGTGGIYGYTF; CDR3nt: TGCGCCAGCAGCTCGGGGACAGGGGGCATCTATGGCTACACCTTC
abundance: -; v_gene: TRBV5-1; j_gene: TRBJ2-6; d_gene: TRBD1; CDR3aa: CASSLLTGPGANVLTF; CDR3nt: TGCGCCAGCAGCTTATTGACAGGGCCAGGGGCCAACGTCCTGACTTTC
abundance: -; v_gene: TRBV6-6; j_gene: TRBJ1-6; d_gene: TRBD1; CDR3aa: CASRPLTGDKYSPLHF; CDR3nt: TGTGCCAGCAGACCTCTAACAGGGGACAAATATTCACCCCTCCACTTT
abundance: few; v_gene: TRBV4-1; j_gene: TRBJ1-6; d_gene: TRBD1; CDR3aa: CASSQGGGQAGSPLHF; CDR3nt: TGCGCCAGCAGCCAAGGAGGAGGACAGGCGGGATCACCCCTCCACTTT
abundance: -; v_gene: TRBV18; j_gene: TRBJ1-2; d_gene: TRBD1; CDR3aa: CASSLPGGGYTF; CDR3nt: TGTGCCAGCTCACTTCCAGGGGGTGGCTACACCTTC
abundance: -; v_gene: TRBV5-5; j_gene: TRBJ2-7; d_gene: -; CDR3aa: CASSLSSKGEQYF; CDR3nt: TGTGCCAGCAGCTTATCGTCTAAGGGGGAGCAGTACTTC
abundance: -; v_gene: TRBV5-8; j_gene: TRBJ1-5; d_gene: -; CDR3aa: CASSLEQGEQPQHF; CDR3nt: TGTGCCAGCAGCTTAGAACAGGGAGAACAGCCCCAGCATTTT
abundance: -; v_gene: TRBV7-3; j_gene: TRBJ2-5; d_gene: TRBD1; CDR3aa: CASSQGQGETQYF; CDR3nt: TGTGCCAGCAGCCAGGGACAGGGGGAGACCCAGTACTTC
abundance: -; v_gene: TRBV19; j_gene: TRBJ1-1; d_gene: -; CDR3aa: CASREGSWSEAFF; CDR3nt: TGTGCCAGTCGTGAGGGTTCATGGTCTGAAGCTTTCTTT
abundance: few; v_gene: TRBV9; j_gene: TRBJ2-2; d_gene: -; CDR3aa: CASSVRQANTGELFF; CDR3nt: TGTGCCAGCAGCGTTAGACAGGCGAACACCGGGGAGCTGTTTTTT
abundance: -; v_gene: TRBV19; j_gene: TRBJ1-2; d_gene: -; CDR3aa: CASTKEGGYGYTF; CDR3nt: TGTGCCAGTACCAAAGAAGGGGGCTATGGCTACACCTTC
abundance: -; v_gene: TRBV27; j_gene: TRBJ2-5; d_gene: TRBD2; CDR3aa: CASSPLAGGSPETQYF; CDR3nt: TGTGCCAGCAGTCCATTAGCGGGTGGCTCTCCGGAGACCCAGTACTTC
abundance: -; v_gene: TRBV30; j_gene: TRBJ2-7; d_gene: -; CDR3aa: CAWSGGVGGEQYF; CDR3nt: TGTGCCTGGAGTGGAGGGGTGGGGGGTGAGCAGTACTTC
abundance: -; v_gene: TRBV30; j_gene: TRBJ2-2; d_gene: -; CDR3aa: CAWSESDRPPRRGTGELFF; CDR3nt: TGTGCCTGGAGTGAATCCGATCGTCCCCCCCGACGAGGCACCGGGGAGCTGTTTTTT